Below, 10 T cell receptor beta chains from the same sample are listed, as sequenced in a study of T cells expressing NK-cell markers. After re-calling the 5' RACE reads, TCRdb lists one entry per CDR3 protein, DNA absent. The table counts some 500,000 distinct CDR3 sequences; 1.4% lies in the top ten. The sequencing input was blood T cells: a sorted CD56 or NKG2C T cell subset, CD4+ or CD8+ T cells, or bulk PBMC T cells (not recorded which). These receptors were collected from a woman in her forties or fifties in good health.

The CDR3 loop reads CASSLLAGLSYEQYF. This sequence joins TRBV11-2 and TRBJ2-7; TCRdb designates TRBD2, a call that cannot be tested without DNA. Germline CDR1 SGHAT, CDR2 FQNNGV. The CDR3 extends over 15 amino acids.

This rearrangement joins TRBV11-2 to TRBJ2-2. This CDR3 contains 15 residues. Per the germline V gene, CDR1 is SGHAT and CDR2 is FQNNGV. The CDR3 spells CASSPSNSNTGELFF.

The rearrangement links TRBV7-8 to TRBJ1-5. CDR3 size: 13 residues. Germline CDR1 SGHVS, CDR2 FQNEAQ. CDR3 region: CASSYSRFSTQHF.

This sequence joins TRBV6-5 and TRBJ2-3; with no DNA, the TCRdb D assignment of TRBD1 cannot be verified. Germline CDR1 is MNHEY and CDR2 is SVGAGI. The length of the CDR3 is 14 residues. The CDR3 sequence is CATSASGGFNTQYF.

V gene TRBV5-1 combines with J gene TRBJ1-2; TCRdb's D call of TRBD1 is untestable without DNA. This CDR3 region has 13 residues. Germline-derived CDR1 and CDR2 are SGHRS and YFSETQ. The CDR3 sequence is CASSLWPGEGRTF.

The rearrangement joins TRBV6-1 to TRBJ2-3. The CDR3 loop spans 14 amino acids. The germline V gene has CDR1 MNHNS and CDR2 SASEGT. CDR3 sequence reads: CASSGAGALYTQYF.

The rearrangement uses TRBV27 and TRBJ2-7; TCRdb's D gene call, TRBD2, goes unchecked for lack of DNA. The length of the CDR3 is 15 residues. The germline V gene has CDR1 MNHEY and CDR2 SMNVEV (reference sequence). CDR3 region: CASRSPGTTKREQYF.

The chain recombines TRBV2 with TRBJ1-1; TCRdb's assignment of TRBD1 cannot be checked, as there is no DNA. CDR3 length: 13 amino acids. Germline loops: CDR1 SNHLY, CDR2 FYNNEI. CDR3 sequence: CASRYRGNTEAFF.

The chain joins TRBV2 to TRBJ2-1. The CDR3 has 14 residues. Germline values: CDR1 SNHLY, CDR2 FYNNEI. CDR3 protein: CAGRPTSSYNEQFF.

The chain couples TRBV24-1 to TRBJ2-3; TCRdb names TRBD2, which stays unverified in the absence of DNA. The CDR3 has 17 residues. Germline values: CDR1 KGHDR, CDR2 SFDVKD. CDR3 sequence reads: CATSDHKSGIGTDTQYF.